The clone carrying this T cell receptor (beta chain) was counted a single time. These data come from a study of cytotoxic CD8 clonotypes in ibrutinib-treated CLL. Sequencing was performed with immunoSEQ multiplex PCR; in TCRdb, only in-frame clones are kept and a portion is missing. Counted here are approximately 280,000 clones, less than 85% occurring once; the ten biggest clones make up 5.6%. The V end lost 0 bases, the J end lost 7 bases, and 12 bases lay between the germline ends. The CDR3 is made up of 14 amino acids. Germline V gives CDR1 SEHNR, CDR2 FQNEAQ (reference sequence). This chain links TRBV7-9 with TRBJ2-5; the D is unclear. The material sequenced was PBMCs, taken at disease progression, from a patient treated with ibrutinib. The clonotype originates from a human donor with chronic lymphocytic leukemia. The CDR3 region has the DNA TGTGCCAGCAGCTTAGCCTCCCCGGTGCGGACCCAGTACTTC. Protein: CASSLASPVRTQYF.